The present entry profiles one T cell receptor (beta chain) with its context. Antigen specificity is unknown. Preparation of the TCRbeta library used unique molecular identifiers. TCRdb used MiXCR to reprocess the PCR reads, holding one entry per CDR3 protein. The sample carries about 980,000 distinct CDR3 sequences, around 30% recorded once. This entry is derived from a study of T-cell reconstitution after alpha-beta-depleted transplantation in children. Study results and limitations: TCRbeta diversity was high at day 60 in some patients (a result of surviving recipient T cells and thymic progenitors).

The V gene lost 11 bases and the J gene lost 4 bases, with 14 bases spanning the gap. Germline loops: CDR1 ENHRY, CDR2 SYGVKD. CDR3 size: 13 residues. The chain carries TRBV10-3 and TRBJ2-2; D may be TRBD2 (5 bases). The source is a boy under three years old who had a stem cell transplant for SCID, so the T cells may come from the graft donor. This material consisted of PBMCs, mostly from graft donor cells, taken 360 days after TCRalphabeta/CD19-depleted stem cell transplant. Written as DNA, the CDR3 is TGTGCCTCGGAGGCGGCTAGCACCGGGGAGCTGTTTTTT. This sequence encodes CASEAASTGELFF.